These 7 T cell receptor beta chains were sequenced from one sample in a study of blood T cells in healthy people across ages. A second PCR of 7 to 11 cycles used a sample-barcoded 5' primer and a J-beta primer mix. In TCRdb, the 5' RACE reads were re-called with MiXCR into one record per CDR3 protein. The table records around 1,000,000 distinct CDR3 sequences, 20% to 25% of them present only once. The sample also formed part of further work on T cells of mothers and their children.

Specimen: blood. Source of these receptors: a girl aged 2 to 10 in good health.

This clonotype appeared a few times. The chain combines TRBV11-1 with TRBJ2-1; 9 positions agree with TRBD1. The germline gives CDR1 SGHAT, CDR2 FQDESV (reference sequence). The CDR3 extends over 13 amino acids. The junction had 5 bases not matched to a gene; V was cut back by 6 bases and J by 8 bases. In DNA form, the CDR3 reads TGTGCCAGCAGATTAACAGGGGGCGATGAGCAGTTCTTC. It specifies CASRLTGGDEQFF.

This clonotype is a singleton in its sample. This chain joins TRBV20-1 and TRBJ2-5; TRBD2 agrees at 12 bases. The J call may be in error: the DNA end matches TRBJ2-1 better. From germline, CDR1 is DFQATT and CDR2 SNEGSKA (reference sequence). This CDR3 comprises 15 residues. CDR3 residues: CSARDGLAGIHEQFF. As DNA, the CDR3 is TGCAGTGCTAGAGACGGACTAGCGGGAATCCATGAGCAGTTCTTC.

The gene calls are TRBV28 and TRBJ2-7; maybe TRBD2 (5 bases). V gave up 5 bases and J gave up 1 base, with 18 bases separating them. Germline V gene lookup returns CDR1 MDHEN and CDR2 SYDVKM. The CDR3 extends over 16 amino acids. The DNA for the CDR3 is TGTGCCAGCAGTACATCCATGAATGGCGGGTCCTACGAGCAGTACTTC. It yields the protein CASSTSMNGGSYEQYF.

CDR3 DNA sequence: TGCGCCAGCAGCTTCGAGATAGGCAATGAGCAGTTCTTC. Amino acid sequence: CASSFEIGNEQFF. V gene TRBV5-1 combines with J gene TRBJ2-1; D remains ambiguous. The V gene lost 2 bases and the J gene lost 6 bases, with 9 bases spanning the gap. Germline V gene data show CDR1 as SGHRS and CDR2 as YFSETQ. This CDR3 comprises 13 residues.

V gene TRBV11-2 combines with J gene TRBJ2-1; weak D call: TRBD2 (5 bases). Trimming removed 5 bases at V and 6 bases at J, with 14 bases between. The CDR3 spans 14 residues. Germline V lookup: CDR1 SGHAT, CDR2 FQNNGV. In DNA form, the CDR3 reads TGTGCCAGCAGCGTCGGACTCCTCGCCAATGAGCAGTTCTTC. It translates to CASSVGLLANEQFF.

This clonotype occurred a few times. The gene calls are TRBV5-1 and TRBJ2-5; D possibly corresponds to TRBD2 (5 bases). V was shortened by 2 bases and J by 0 bases, with 8 bases between the two germline ends. The CDR3 sequence is 14 residues long. Germline-derived CDR1 and CDR2 are SGHRS and YFSETQ. This CDR3 is CASSLLGNQETQYF. The CDR3 nucleotides read TGCGCCAGCAGCTTACTAGGAAACCAAGAGACCCAGTACTTC.

About this clonotype itself: One end of the junction fails to match germline, which may point to a read error. The V gene is TRBV7-9, the J gene TRBJ1-2; perhaps TRBD1 as D (5 bases). Germline CDR1 SEHNR, CDR2 FQNEAQ (reference sequence). This CDR3 spans 14 amino acids. CDR3 residues: CARSLGAGQDGYTF. CDR3 in DNA: TGTGCCCGCAGCTTAGGAGCAGGGCAAGACGGCTACACCTTC.